The 27 T cell receptor beta chains in this list originate from one sample, sequenced in a study of identical twins. Each CDR3 protein is one row after TCRdb ran MiXCR on the 5' RACE reads. The sample holds about 470,000 distinct CDR3 sequences, 20% to 25% seen once. The same data also contributed to another study, on T cells expressing NK-cell markers.

Sample: CD4+ T cells sorted from blood. Every receptor here comes from a young woman in good health.

CDR3 protein: CASSYGRISGYTF. The DNA for the CDR3 is TGTGCCAGCAGTTACGGAAGAATCAGTGGCTACACCTTC. The V call is TRBV12-3 or TRBV12-4, the J call TRBJ1-2, with no clear D. The germline V and J ends were trimmed by 4 bases and 7 bases, with 13 bases remaining between them. The CDR3 has 13 amino acids.

This clonotype was observed a handful of times. J is TRBJ2-5 and V is TRBV25-1; the D is unclear. From germline, CDR1 is MGHDK and CDR2 SYGVNS. Trimming shortened V by 7 bases and J by 4 bases, and 10 bases separated the two germline ends. The CDR3 is made up of 12 amino acids. CDR3: CASTGRVETQYF. CDR3 coding DNA: TGTGCCAGCACCGGACGGGTAGAGACCCAGTACTTC.

The chain employs TRBV2 and TRBJ2-7; tentatively, D is TRBD1 or TRBD2 (5 bases each). V lost 5 bases and J 4 bases, leaving 15 bases between the germline ends. The CDR3 runs to 14 residues. Germline V CDR1 and CDR2: SNHLY, FYNNEI. CDR3 amino acids: CASSWQGSGYEQYF. The DNA of the CDR3 is TGTGCCAGCAGTTGGCAGGGCAGCGGTTACGAGCAGTACTTC. Combining the CDR3 with reference TRBV2 and TRBJ2-7 gives the whole variable domain EPEVTQTPSHQVTQMGQEVILRCVPISNHLYFYWYRQILGQKVEFLVSFYNNEISEKSEIFDDQFSVERPDGSNFTLKIRSTKLEDSAMYFCASSWQGSGYEQYFGPGTRLTVT.

The CDR3 DNA reads TGTGCCACCAAAATAGGGGGCGGAAACAATGAGCAGTTCTTC. Translating it yields CATKIGGGNNEQFF. This chain joins TRBV24-1 and TRBJ2-1, with 7 bases that match TRBD1. Germline values: CDR1 KGHDR, CDR2 SFDVKD. This CDR3 is 14 amino acids long. Trimming removed 8 bases from V and 5 bases from J; junction bases left unmatched: 8.

This rearrangement joins TRBV7-3 to TRBJ2-7, with 9 nucleotides matching TRBD2. The junction had 10 bases not matched to a gene; V was cut back by 5 bases and J by 5 bases. Germline V CDR1 and CDR2: SGHTA, FQGTGA. This CDR3 comprises 15 residues. CDR3 DNA: TGTGCCAGCAGCCCGATCGGCGGGGGGGCCCACGAGCAGTACTTC. Protein sequence: CASSPIGGGAHEQYF.

This clonotype was counted a few times. The V and J genes are TRBV6-1 and TRBJ2-7, with no clear D. The CDR3 is made up of 13 amino acids. Trimming took 6 bases from V and 1 from J, leaving 10 bases between them. Germline CDR1 reads MNHNS; CDR2 reads SASEGT. The CDR3 protein is CASRSFRSYEQYF. The CDR3 nucleotides read TGTGCCAGCAGGAGCTTCCGTTCCTACGAGCAGTACTTC.

The chain uses TRBV5-1 and TRBJ2-2; 11 nucleotides match TRBD2. V trimming: 3 bases; J trimming: 13 bases; junction bases outside the gene matches: 14. The CDR3 extends over 16 amino acids. In germline, CDR1 is SGHRS, CDR2 YFSETQ. CDR3 sequence reads: CASSSATSGSGGGLFF. The CDR3 bases are TGCGCCAGCAGCTCCGCTACTAGCGGGAGCGGTGGTGGGCTGTTTTTT.

The chain couples TRBV5-1 to TRBJ1-1; no clear D. Trimming took off 0 bases at V and 1 base at J, with 10 bases between the two ends. Per germline, CDR1 SGHRS and CDR2 YFSETQ. The length of the CDR3 is 15 residues. The CDR3 DNA reads as TGCGCCAGCAGCTTGGTCGTTCATGCGAACACTGAAGCTTTCTTT. Translation: CASSLVVHANTEAFF.

The DNA of the CDR3 is TGTGCCAGCAGGGGTCAACTGTCGTATTCCAATGAGCAGTTCTTC. This gives the protein CASRGQLSYSNEQFF. V gene TRBV2 combines with J gene TRBJ2-1; D call uncertain. The CDR3 runs to 15 residues. With 6 bases removed from V and 6 bases from J, the gap between germline ends came to 18 bases. Germline CDR1 is SNHLY and CDR2 is FYNNEI.

This chain uses TRBV18 with TRBJ1-1, with a possible D match to TRBD1 (6 bases). The CDR3 extends over 16 amino acids. The germline V and J ends were trimmed by 6 bases and 5 bases, with 22 bases remaining between them. The germline gives CDR1 KGHSH, CDR2 LQKENI. CDR3 amino acids: CASSDLSGAKGTEAFF. In DNA form, the CDR3 reads TGTGCCAGCTCCGACCTCTCAGGGGCGAAGGGGACTGAAGCTTTCTTT.

J is TRBJ2-3 and V is TRBV9; D is uncertain. The CDR3 length is 15 residues. Looked up from germline, CDR1 is SGDLS and CDR2 is YYNGEE. V was cut by 0 bases and J by 0 bases, with 8 bases left in between. The CDR3 DNA is TGTGCCAGCAGCGTAGGGGCGGTTAGCACAGATACGCAGTATTTT. The encoded protein is CASSVGAVSTDTQYF.

The V gene is TRBV29-1, the J gene TRBJ1-5; the D gene is possibly TRBD1 (5 bases). Germline V gene data show CDR1 as SQVTM and CDR2 as ANQGSEA. This CDR3 is built from 13 residues. Trimming removed 4 bases at V and 0 bases at J, with 7 bases between. For the CDR3, the DNA is TGCAGCGTTGGAGGGGTTAGCAATCAGCCCCAGCATTTT. Amino acids: CSVGGVSNQPQHF.

The sample holds a few counts of this clonotype. The rearrangement uses TRBV27 and TRBJ2-3; 7 positions match TRBD2. Per the germline V gene, CDR1 is MNHEY and CDR2 is SMNVEV (reference sequence). The CDR3 consists of 15 residues. V was pared by 0 bases and J by 4 bases, with 4 bases of the junction left unmatched. The CDR3 nucleotides are TGTGCCAGCAGTTTATCTCCAGGGAGGGCAGATACGCAGTATTTT. This translates into CASSLSPGRADTQYF.

The chain uses TRBV4-3 and TRBJ2-3; D uncertain. This CDR3 spans 14 amino acids. CDR1 LGHNA and CDR2 YSLEER come from the germline V gene. V lost 0 bases, J lost 6 bases, and 10 bases lay in between. Here the CDR3 reads CASSQDQFRDTQYF. CDR3 DNA: TGCGCCAGCAGCCAAGATCAGTTCAGGGATACGCAGTATTTT.

The genes are TRBV10-3 and TRBJ1-1, with a tentative D call TRBD1 (6 bases). Trimming took off 6 bases at V and 7 bases at J, with 18 bases between the two ends. CDR3 length: 14 amino acids. CDR1 and CDR2 (germline): ENHRY, SYGVKD. DNA for the CDR3: TGTGCCATCAGACGGGACACCGAGAGTAATGAAGCTTTCTTT. Amino acid sequence: CAIRRDTESNEAFF.

This sequence joins TRBV2 and TRBJ2-1, with D possibly matching TRBD2 (7 bases). Germline-derived CDR1 and CDR2 are SNHLY and FYNNEI. Trimming cost V 4 bases and J 0 bases, with 16 bases left between them. The CDR3 loop spans 17 amino acids. The CDR3 DNA reads as TGTGCCAGCAGTGCTCGCCGCGGGGGCAGCTCCTACAATGAGCAGTTCTTC. This translates into CASSARRGGSSYNEQFF.

V usage is TRBV21-1 and J usage is TRBJ1-2; the table names TRBD1, a call not compared with the DNA. TRBV21-1 is a documented pseudogene. The CDR3 runs 14 residues. The CDR3 region has the DNA TGTGCCAGCATCTGCAGGCCCCCAGGTTATGGCTACACCTTC. Translating it yields CASICRPPGYGYTF.

V is TRBV4-3 and J is TRBJ2-3; D is undetermined. Trimming cost V 1 base and J 0 bases, with 11 bases left between them. The CDR3 is 16 residues long. CDR1 and CDR2 (germline): LGHNA, YSLEER. CDR3 nucleotides: TGCGCCAGCAGCCAAGGGGCCCTTCCTAGCACAGATACGCAGTATTTT. This gives the protein CASSQGALPSTDTQYF.

This chain links TRBV2 with TRBJ2-5; 7 nucleotides line up with TRBD1. There are 14 residues in the CDR3. Germline CDR1 reads SNHLY; CDR2 reads FYNNEI. Trimming cost V 7 bases and J 5 bases; bases outside gene matches: 10. The CDR3: CASTRQGPKETQYF. Written as DNA, the CDR3 is TGTGCCAGCACTAGACAGGGCCCCAAGGAGACCCAGTACTTC.

As DNA, the CDR3 is TGTGCCAGCAGTTACTCTTCTAGCGGGAGGGATACGCAGTATTTT. Translating it yields CASSYSSSGRDTQYF. This chain uses TRBV6-2 or TRBV6-3 with TRBJ2-3, with 11 positions matching TRBD2. This CDR3 spans 15 amino acids. The germline CDR1 and CDR2 sequences are MNHEY and SVGEGT. The ends lost 0 bases at V and 6 bases at J; junction bases unmatched: 2.

This chain joins TRBV20-1 and TRBJ2-1; D remains unclear. Germline V gene sequence: CDR1 DFQATT, CDR2 SNEGSKA (reference sequence). The V gene lost 4 bases and the J gene lost 7 bases, with 2 bases spanning the gap. CDR3 length: 9 amino acids. The CDR3 loop is CSAKNEQFF. For the CDR3, the DNA is TGCAGTGCTAAAAATGAGCAGTTCTTC.

V is TRBV5-3 and J is TRBJ1-2, with 9 bases matching TRBD1. TRBV5-3 is placed among ORFs of uncertain function. The V gene end was trimmed by 6 bases and the J gene end by 2 bases; junction bases not matched to a gene: 2. The CDR3 spans 13 residues. CDR3 in amino acids: CARKQGANYGYTF. CDR3 DNA sequence: TGTGCCAGAAAACAGGGGGCGAACTATGGCTACACCTTC.

The V and J genes are TRBV7-2 and TRBJ2-3, with no clear D. The CDR3 extends over 13 amino acids. With 5 bases removed from V and 5 bases from J, the gap between germline ends came to 11 bases. Per germline, CDR1 SGHTA and CDR2 FQGNSA. The CDR3: CASSPAAQDTQYF. The DNA for the CDR3 is TGTGCCAGCAGCCCCGCAGCCCAAGATACGCAGTATTTT.

This chain uses TRBV6-1 with TRBJ1-2; D unclear. The V gene's germline CDR1 is MNHNS and CDR2 SASEGT. CDR3 length: 13 residues. V lost 6 bases and J 2 bases, leaving 10 bases between the germline ends. In nucleotides, the CDR3 is TGTGCCAGCAGCCAACGGGAGAACTATGGCTACACCTTC. Protein: CASSQRENYGYTF.

The gene calls are TRBV6-1 and TRBJ2-3; perhaps TRBD2 as D (7 bases). V was shortened by 6 bases and J by 2 bases, with 18 bases between the two germline ends. The germline V gene has CDR1 MNHNS and CDR2 SASEGT. The CDR3 runs to 16 residues. CDR3 sequence (DNA): TGTGCCAGCAGGGGGGGGGGGCCGCTACACACAGATACGCAGTATTTT. The encoded protein is CASRGGGPLHTDTQYF.

J is TRBJ2-1 and V is TRBV27, with 12 nucleotides matching TRBD2. The CDR3 runs to 17 residues. Germline CDR1 is MNHEY and CDR2 is SMNVEV (reference sequence). V lost 5 bases to trimming and J lost 6 bases; unmatched junction nucleotides: 11. CDR3 coding DNA: TGTGCCAGCAGTATAAGGACTAGCGGGACTAAAATCAATGAGCAGTTCTTC. The encoded protein is CASSIRTSGTKINEQFF.

In this sample, this clonotype turned up a few times. The chain employs TRBV7-6 and TRBJ1-3; a weak D match, TRBD1 (6 bases). Germline CDR1 is SGHVS and CDR2 is FNYEAQ. The CDR3 has 15 amino acids. With 8 bases removed from V and 4 bases from J, the gap between germline ends came to 18 bases. The CDR3 DNA sequence: TGTGCCAGCTATACGTGGGGGCGATCCGGAAACACCATATATTTT. This gives the protein CASYTWGRSGNTIYF.